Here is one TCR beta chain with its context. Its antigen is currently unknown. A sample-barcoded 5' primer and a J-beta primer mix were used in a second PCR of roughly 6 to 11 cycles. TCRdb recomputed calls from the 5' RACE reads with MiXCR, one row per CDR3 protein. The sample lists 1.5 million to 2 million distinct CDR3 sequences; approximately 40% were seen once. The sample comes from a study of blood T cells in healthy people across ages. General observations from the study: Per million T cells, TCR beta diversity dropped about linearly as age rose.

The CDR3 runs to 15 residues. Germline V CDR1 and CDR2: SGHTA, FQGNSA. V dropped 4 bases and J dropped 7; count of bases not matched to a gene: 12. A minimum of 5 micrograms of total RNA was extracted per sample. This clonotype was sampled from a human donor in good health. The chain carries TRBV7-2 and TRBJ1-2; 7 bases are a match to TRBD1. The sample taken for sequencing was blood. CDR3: CASSSRTGWETGYTF. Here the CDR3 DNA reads TGTGCCAGCAGCTCGAGGACAGGCTGGGAAACTGGCTACACCTTC.